A single sample is the source of the 19 T cell receptor beta chains below, sequenced in a study of blood T cell repertoires in COVID-19. Only in-frame clones appear in the TCRdb table, and some are missing; sequencing was by immunoSEQ multiplex PCR. There are about 300,000 clones in the sample; approximately 90% occur only once, and roughly a tenth lies in the top ten. Material: PBMCs or T cells enriched from blood (not recorded which). Receptors originate from a woman younger than 35 who had recovered from COVID-19.

This chain links TRBV28 with TRBJ1-5; D unclear. Germline CDR1 MDHEN, CDR2 SYDVKM. The V end was cut by 1 base, the J end by 7 bases, with 5 bases between. CDR3 length equals 12 residues. Written as DNA, the CDR3 is TGTGCCAGCAGTTTATATGCGCAGCCCCAGCATTTT. It encodes CASSLYAQPQHF.

The chain recombines TRBV28 with TRBJ1-5, with 9 bases fitting TRBD1. Germline V gene lookup returns CDR1 MDHEN and CDR2 SYDVKM. Unmatched junction bases numbered 4, after V lost 3 bases and J lost 4 bases. This CDR3 comprises 15 residues. The CDR3 coding sequence is TGTGCCAGCAGTTTGGACAGGGGTAGAAATCAGCCCCAGCATTTT. Amino acids: CASSLDRGRNQPQHF.

The V and J genes are TRBV2 and TRBJ1-1; 7 bases are a match to TRBD1. From germline, CDR1 is SNHLY and CDR2 FYNNEI. With V trimmed by 2 bases and J by 6 bases, 6 bases remained unmatched. The CDR3 is made up of 14 amino acids. CDR3 DNA: TGTGCCAGCAGTGAATATAGGGGGCGAGCTGAAGCTTTCTTT. It is translated as CASSEYRGRAEAFF. Filled out from reference TRBV2 and TRBJ1-1, the complete variable domain reads EPEVTQTPSHQVTQMGQEVILRCVPISNHLYFYWYRQILGQKVEFLVSFYNNEISEKSEIFDDQFSVERPDGSNFTLKIRSTKLEDSAMYFCASSEYRGRAEAFFGQGTRLTVV.

The rearrangement joins TRBV5-1 to TRBJ2-7; 7 positions match TRBD1. The ends lost 0 bases at V and 0 bases at J; junction bases unmatched: 12. The CDR3 length is 18 residues. Germline lookup yields CDR1 SGHRS and CDR2 YFSETQ. CDR3 amino acids: CASSLVGTGEKSSYEQYF. DNA for the CDR3: TGCGCCAGCAGCTTGGTTGGTACAGGGGAAAAGAGCTCCTACGAGCAGTACTTC.

The chain employs TRBV27 and TRBJ1-5; D is unresolved. The CDR3 sequence is 15 residues long. Germline assignment: CDR1 MNHEY and CDR2 SMNVEV (reference sequence). The V end was cut by 2 bases, the J end by 1 base, with 9 bases between. In DNA, the CDR3 is TGTGCCAGCAGTTTACCTACAGTCAGCAATCAGCCCCAGCATTTT. It is translated as CASSLPTVSNQPQHF.

This clone was counted once. This chain joins TRBV6-5 and TRBJ2-7; D not certain. V was trimmed by 7 bases and J by 2 bases, leaving 12 bases between them. Germline-derived CDR1 and CDR2 are MNHEY and SVGAGI. The CDR3 sequence is 13 residues long. CDR3 DNA sequence: TGTGCCAGCATTTCAGGCCCAACCTACGAGCAGTACTTC. It yields the protein CASISGPTYEQYF.

This rearrangement joins TRBV27 to TRBJ2-3; 10 nucleotides align to TRBD1. The CDR3 has 16 residues. Germline CDR1 is MNHEY and CDR2 is SMNVEV (reference sequence). The J segment lost 4 bases and the V segment lost 5 bases, leaving 9 bases of the junction unmatched. CDR3 coding DNA: TGTGCCAGCAGTCCATTCCGGGACAGGGGACCAGATACGCAGTATTTT. Its protein product is CASSPFRDRGPDTQYF.

Here the CDR3 reads CASSLIAGRGTEAFF. CDR3 DNA sequence: TGTGCCAGCAGCTTAATCGCAGGAAGGGGCACTGAAGCTTTCTTT. The chain employs TRBV11-3 and TRBJ1-1, with a possible D match to TRBD1 (5 bases). Germline V lookup: CDR1 SGHNT, CDR2 YENEEA. The CDR3 is made up of 15 amino acids. V lost 2 bases and J 4 bases, leaving 14 bases between the germline ends.

The chain is built from TRBV3-1 (or the pseudogene TRBV3-2) and TRBJ2-2, with 7 bases that match TRBD1. The CDR3 is 20 residues long. J was trimmed by 7 bases and V by 0 bases; bases with no gene match: 20. Germline V gene lookup returns CDR1 LGHDT and CDR2 YNNKEL (reference sequence). This CDR3 is CASSQDHWRTGELKVGELFF. CDR3 nucleotides: TGTGCCAGCAGCCAAGATCATTGGCGAACAGGGGAGCTGAAGGTCGGGGAGCTGTTTTTT.

The rearrangement joins TRBV6-5 to TRBJ2-7; D might be TRBD2 (6 bases). CDR3 size: 14 residues. Trimming pared 1 base from V and 2 bases from J, leaving 9 bases between. Germline CDR1 is MNHEY and CDR2 is SVGAGI. The CDR3 nucleotides read TGTGCCAGCAGTTACTTGCCGGGGGCCTACGAGCAGTACTTC. Its protein product is CASSYLPGAYEQYF.

The chain is built from TRBV7-6 and TRBJ2-7, with TRBD2 matching over 15 bases. V shed 5 bases, J shed 5 bases, and the junction held 10 bases outside the gene matches. This CDR3 contains 17 residues. Germline V gene data show CDR1 as SGHVS and CDR2 as FNYEAQ. CDR3 bases: TGTGCCAGCAGCCTCCTTGGACTAGCGGGGGGGCTAGACGAGCAGTACTTC. It is translated as CASSLLGLAGGLDEQYF.

This chain uses TRBV2 with TRBJ1-1, with D unclear. CDR1 is SNHLY and CDR2 is FYNNEI in the germline V gene. This CDR3 is 14 amino acids long. Trimming removed 3 bases from V and 5 bases from J, with 13 bases in between. The CDR3 nucleotides read TGTGCCAGCAGTGACCCCTTTAGTCGGACTGAAGCTTTCTTT. It is translated as CASSDPFSRTEAFF.

The J gene is TRBJ2-3, the V gene TRBV27; tentatively, D is TRBD1 (6 bases). The CDR3 length is 14 residues. Trimming shortened V by 5 bases and J by 2 bases, and 11 bases separated the two germline ends. Germline-derived CDR1 and CDR2 are MNHEY and SMNVEV (reference sequence). CDR3 sequence reads: CASSPRTDTDTQYF. The DNA for the CDR3 is TGTGCCAGCAGTCCCCGGACAGACACAGATACGCAGTATTTT.

A single count supports this clone. This chain links TRBV6-2 or TRBV6-3 with TRBJ2-6; 9 bases fit TRBD1. CDR3 length: 17 amino acids. The germline V gene encodes CDR1 MNHEY and CDR2 SVGEGT. The V segment lost 5 bases and the J segment 4 bases; nucleotides outside the gene matches: 9. CDR3 coding DNA: TGTGCCAGCAGTCTTACCGGGACAGGGTTGGGGGCCAACGTCCTGACTTTC. This sequence encodes CASSLTGTGLGANVLTF.

The chain has TRBV18 and TRBJ2-3, with TRBD2 as a possible D gene (6 bases). This CDR3 comprises 15 residues. Between the trimmed V and J ends, which lost 5 bases and 5 bases, there was a span of 17 bases. CDR1 KGHSH and CDR2 LQKENI come from the germline V gene. The DNA for the CDR3 is TGTGCCAGCTCAGCCCGGGAGACCGGTGAAGATACGCAGTATTTT. Residues: CASSARETGEDTQYF.

The chain employs TRBV5-1 and TRBJ2-3; 12 bases are shared with TRBD2. CDR3 length: 18 residues. The germline CDR1 and CDR2 sequences are SGHRS and YFSETQ. The ends lost 0 bases at V and 5 bases at J; junction bases unmatched: 10. The CDR3 region is CASSLAGLLAGGQDTQYF. The CDR3 region has the DNA TGCGCCAGCAGCTTGGCTGGCCTACTAGCGGGGGGACAAGATACGCAGTATTTT. Supplemented by reference TRBV5-1 and TRBJ2-3, the full variable domain reads KAGVTQTPRYLIKTRGQQVTLSCSPISGHRSVSWYQQTPGQGLQFLFEYFSETQRNKGNFPGRFSGRQFSNSRSEMNVSTLELGDSALYLCASSLAGLLAGGQDTQYFGPGTRLTVL.

The J gene is TRBJ2-3, the V gene TRBV2; TRBD2 matches 10 bases. Germline V CDR1 and CDR2: SNHLY, FYNNEI. This CDR3 comprises 14 residues. With V trimmed by 8 bases and J by 0 bases, 2 bases remained unmatched. For the CDR3, the DNA is TGTGCCAGCCAGACTAGCGGGAGCACAGATACGCAGTATTTT. It yields the protein CASQTSGSTDTQYF. Using reference TRBV2 and TRBJ2-3 for the parts outside the CDR3, the full variable domain is EPEVTQTPSHQVTQMGQEVILRCVPISNHLYFYWYRQILGQKVEFLVSFYNNEISEKSEIFDDQFSVERPDGSNFTLKIRSTKLEDSAMYFCASQTSGSTDTQYFGPGTRLTVL.

This clone occurred a few times. The rearrangement joins TRBV24-1 to TRBJ2-1, with 11 bases lining up with TRBD2. This CDR3 is built from 15 residues. Trimming at V came to 4 bases and at J to 3 bases, leaving 1 base not matched to a gene. CDR1 and CDR2 (germline): KGHDR, SFDVKD. CDR3 residues: CATSEGTSGYNEQFF. CDR3 DNA sequence: TGTGCCACCAGTGAAGGGACTAGCGGCTACAATGAGCAGTTCTTC.

The CDR3 spells CASSPRFSRGGGGANVLTF. The CDR3 coding sequence is TGTGCCAGCTCACCACGATTTAGCAGGGGTGGAGGTGGGGCCAACGTCCTGACTTTC. The chain combines TRBV18 with TRBJ2-6, with D perhaps matching TRBD1 (6 bases). The CDR3 spans 19 residues. Trimming took 1 base from V and 3 from J, leaving 19 bases between them. The germline V gene encodes CDR1 KGHSH and CDR2 LQKENI.